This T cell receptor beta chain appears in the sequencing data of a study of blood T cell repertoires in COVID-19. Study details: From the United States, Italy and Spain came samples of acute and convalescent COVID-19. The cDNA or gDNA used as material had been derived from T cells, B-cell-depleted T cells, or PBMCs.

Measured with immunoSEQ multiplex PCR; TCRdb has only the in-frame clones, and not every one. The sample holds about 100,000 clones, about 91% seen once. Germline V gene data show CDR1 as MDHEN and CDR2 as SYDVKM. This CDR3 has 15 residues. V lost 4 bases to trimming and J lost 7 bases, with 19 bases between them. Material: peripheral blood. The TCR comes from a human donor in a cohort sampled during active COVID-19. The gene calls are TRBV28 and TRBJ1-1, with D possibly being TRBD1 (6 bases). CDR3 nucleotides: TGTGCCAGCAGTTCCCAATCAGGGGACCGAGTTGAAGCTTTCTTT. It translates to CASSSQSGDRVEAFF.